This paragraph covers one T cell receptor (beta chain) sequence. The same CDR3 arises from other DNA sequences in this sample as well. V lost 6 bases and J lost 4, with 7 bases in between. The CDR3 extends over 12 amino acids. Germline V gives CDR1 MDHEN, CDR2 SYDVKM. This sample was included in a study of technical replicates of blood from a few donors. Assay used: immunoSEQ multiplex PCR; TCRdb lists only in-frame clones, some missing. Among tens of thousands of clones listed, about nine tenths were seen once. The sequencing sample was made of T cells isolated from PBMCs. This receptor was identified in a human donor in good health. The rearrangement uses TRBV28 and TRBJ1-5, with D tentatively TRBD1 (5 bases). The CDR3 DNA reads as TGTGCCAGCAGCCCAGGGAATCAGCCCCAGCATTTT. Translating gives CASSPGNQPQHF. Full variable domain (rest looked up from reference TRBV28 and TRBJ1-5): DVKVTQSSRYLVKRTGEKVFLECVQDMDHENMFWYRQDPGLGLRLIYFSYDVKMKEKGDIPEGYSVSREKKERFSLILESASTNQTSMYLCASSPGNQPQHFGDGTRLSIL.